This T cell receptor (beta chain) was sequenced in a study of blood T cell repertoires in COVID-19. CDR1 is MNHEY, CDR2 SVGAGI, per germline. The CDR3 length is 12 residues. V was cut by 6 bases and J by 5 bases, with 10 bases left in between. The authors' processing: Amplified reference gene primers provided the basis for estimating nucleated cell counts. Only in-frame clones appear in the TCRdb table, and some are missing; sequencing was by immunoSEQ multiplex PCR. The DNA was the basis for D and trimming; V, J and clone size are from that table. The table lists roughly 160,000 clones, 82% of them singletons.

The receptor was isolated from a woman at least 80 years old with active or convalescent COVID-19. This chain connects TRBV6-5 to TRBJ2-5; tentatively, D is TRBD1 (6 bases). Sequencing was done on a sample of peripheral blood. CDR3 bases: TGTGCCAGCAGAACAGGGAAGGAGACCCAGTACTTC. It encodes CASRTGKETQYF.